The text below deals with one TCR beta chain. According to the study, genomic DNA was the template for TCR beta VDJ and CDR3 profiling. TCRdb itself ran the reads through MiXCR, one entry per CDR3 protein. This table has some 180,000 distinct CDR3 sequences, 40% to 55% appearing once. The length of the CDR3 is 15 residues. The V segment lost 5 bases and the J segment 0 bases; nucleotides outside the gene matches: 7. CDR1 is LNHDA, CDR2 SQIVND, per germline (reference sequence). This entry comes from a study of CD8+CD57+ T cells in acquired aplastic anemia. This chain connects TRBV19 to TRBJ2-7; TRBD1 aligns across 7 bases. Source material: sorted CD4+, CD8+, or CD8+CD57+ T cells (not recorded which) from PBMCs. The TCR sequence derives from a human donor in good health. The CDR3 region has the DNA TGTGCCAGTAGTGTGACCGGGACAGACTCCTACGAGCAGTACTTC. This encodes CASSVTGTDSYEQYF.